This T cell receptor beta chain emerged from a study of OX40 agonist ivuxolimab in advanced cancers. Study context: Under the entry rules, prior anti-PD-1, anti-PD-L1 or anti-CTLA-4 therapy was allowed, and less than 50% had some. Three patients, one with hepatocellular carcinoma and two with cutaneous melanoma, achieved partial responses.

Autoimmune disease history or systemic immunosuppression barred patients. Clones were read by immunoSEQ multiplex PCR, and TCRdb kept only the in-frame ones, dropping some. The profile shows tens of thousands of clones, around four fifths of them singletons. The origin of this receptor is an adult with an advanced solid tumor such as melanoma, head and neck, liver or kidney cancer. The input for sequencing was CD4+ or CD8+ T cells sorted from blood, taken in a trial of the OX40 agonist ivuxolimab.

The DNA for the CDR3 is TGTGCCAGCAGTGGCTACGCGGGGGCCGTGACAGGAGATACGCAGTATTTT. Amino acids: CASSGYAGAVTGDTQYF. The chain links TRBV6-1 to TRBJ2-3; the D gene is possibly TRBD2 (7 bases). Germline CDR1 MNHNS, CDR2 SASEGT. V gave up 4 bases and J gave up 5 bases, with 22 bases separating them. The CDR3 length is 17 residues.